The present T cell receptor (beta chain) was sequenced within a study of cytomegalovirus exposure and HLA in healthy donors. Study-wide results and caveats: Certain indistinguishable V segments, among them TRBV6-2 and TRBV6-3, were excluded.

13 Jbeta primers and 60 Vbeta primers were used for the PCR. Original data processing: In a later analysis, of roughly 83 million unique beta chains, roughly 11 million appeared in at least two donors. Using immunoSEQ multiplex PCR, the repertoire was profiled, and TCRdb retains in-frame clones only, with some absent. That table gives V, J and clone size, and the DNA gave D and trimming. The sample has roughly 45,000 clones, about 60% seen once; the top ten hold 8.7%. Only a few counts were recorded for this clone. Its cognate antigen is unknown. Sampled while nominally healthy, donors likely had unrecorded immune exposures. The CDR3 totals 16 residues. Germline lookup yields CDR1 LNHDA and CDR2 SQIVND (reference sequence). Losses at the gene ends were 3 bases for V and 8 bases for J; bases not matched to a gene: 11.

This receptor was obtained from a human donor in good health. The material sequenced was PBMCs. The chain couples TRBV19 to TRBJ1-4, with TRBD1 matching over 8 bases. In DNA form, the CDR3 reads TGTGCCAGTAGTATTGGACAGGGAGAGGCGGGCGAAAAACTGTTTTTT. Protein product: CASSIGQGEAGEKLFF.